The 26 T cell receptor beta chains reported below all come from one sample, sequenced in a study of blood T cell repertoires in COVID-19. Profiling relied on immunoSEQ multiplex PCR, and the TCRdb table lists in-frame clones only, not all of them. The data show roughly 120,000 clones, 80% to 90% seen once. The sample comprised peripheral blood. These receptors all stem from a human donor in a cohort sampled during active COVID-19.

The rearrangement uses TRBV6-1 and TRBJ1-2; D remains ambiguous. Germline assignment: CDR1 MNHNS and CDR2 SASEGT. The CDR3 contains 13 residues. V lost 3 bases and J 4 bases, leaving 9 bases between the germline ends. CDR3 sequence (DNA): TGTGCCAGCAGTGAGGCAGGAAGCTATGGCTACACCTTC. Residues: CASSEAGSYGYTF.

The gene calls are TRBV6-5 and TRBJ1-1; a weak D match, TRBD1 (6 bases). Germline CDR1 MNHEY, CDR2 SVGAGI. The CDR3 runs to 14 residues. V lost 6 bases and J 5 bases, leaving 16 bases between the germline ends. CDR3 in amino acids: CASSVNRATTEAFF. CDR3 sequence (DNA): TGTGCCAGCAGCGTGAACAGGGCGACGACTGAAGCTTTCTTT.

The rearrangement joins TRBV6-5 to TRBJ1-1; D may be TRBD1 (5 bases). The CDR3 runs 14 residues. Germline values: CDR1 MNHEY, CDR2 SVGAGI. The V end was cut by 6 bases, the J end by 0 bases, with 11 bases between. CDR3 sequence: CASSRGGVNTEAFF. CDR3 DNA sequence: TGTGCCAGCAGCCGGGGGGGGGTGAACACTGAAGCTTTCTTT.

This clone is termed medium-sized (0.01 to 0.1%). The chain is built from TRBV2 and TRBJ2-1; TRBD2 is a possible D gene (5 bases). CDR1 and CDR2 (germline): SNHLY, FYNNEI. CDR3 length equals 13 residues. V lost 6 bases and J lost 5, with 11 bases in between. The CDR3 nucleotides read TGTGCCAGCAGAGGGAGTGGGAACAATGAGCAGTTCTTC. This sequence encodes CASRGSGNNEQFF.

A single count supports this clone. The chain carries TRBV5-6 and TRBJ1-6; D perhaps matches TRBD1 (5 bases). Germline CDR1 is SGHDT and CDR2 is YYEEEE. V was pared by 1 base and J by 5 bases, with 13 bases between. This CDR3 is built from 16 residues. The CDR3 sequence: CASSLPPGRNNSPLHF. The CDR3, as DNA: TGTGCCAGCAGCTTGCCCCCAGGGAGGAATAATTCACCCCTCCACTTT.

The chain recombines TRBV3-1 (or the pseudogene TRBV3-2) with TRBJ2-6; 7 positions match TRBD1. J gave up 0 bases and V 3 bases, and 5 bases lay outside the gene matches. The CDR3 covers 17 residues. Germline loops: CDR1 LGHDT, CDR2 YNNKEL (reference sequence). The CDR3 region has the DNA TGTGCCAGCAGCCATTTACAGGGGATCTCTGGGGCCAACGTCCTGACTTTC. The encoded protein is CASSHLQGISGANVLTF.

On this clone: One end of the junction is discordant with germline, which a read error may explain. The chain has TRBV6-1 and TRBJ1-1, with D possibly TRBD1 on 6 matching bases. Germline V gene data show CDR1 as MNHNS and CDR2 as SASEGT. The CDR3 loop spans 13 amino acids. The CDR3 sequence is CASRETGNTEAFF. The CDR3 nucleotides are TGTGCCAGCCGTGAGACAGGGAACACTGAAGCTTTCTTT.

The chain carries TRBV24-1 and TRBJ2-2, with a weak D call TRBD1 (8 bases). This CDR3 contains 17 residues. The V end was cut by 0 bases, the J end by 1 base, with 11 bases between. Germline lookup yields CDR1 KGHDR and CDR2 SFDVKD. CDR3 nucleotide sequence: TGTGCCACCAGTGATTTGAGCGGGACAGGGAACACCGGGGAGCTGTTTTTT. As protein: CATSDLSGTGNTGELFF.

The rearrangement uses TRBV6-4 and TRBJ2-3; TRBD1 matches at 7 bases. V lost 2 bases and J lost 1; bases outside the gene matches: 6. Germline V gene lookup returns CDR1 MRHNA and CDR2 SNTAGT. The CDR3 has 16 residues. The DNA for the CDR3 is TGTGCCAGCAGTGACCCGGACAGGCTAGGCACAGATACGCAGTATTTT. Protein sequence: CASSDPDRLGTDTQYF.

This clone has only one observation. The chain carries TRBV7-9 and TRBJ1-1; D possibly corresponds to TRBD1 (6 bases). The CDR3 is 12 amino acids. V was trimmed by 6 bases and J by 11 bases, leaving 16 bases between them. Germline CDR1 SEHNR, CDR2 FQNEAQ (reference sequence). The CDR3 DNA reads as TGTGCCAGCAGTCCAACAGGGCGTGATGCTTTCTTT. It encodes CASSPTGRDAFF.

This chain connects TRBV4-2 to TRBJ1-1, with a possible D match to TRBD1 (5 bases). This CDR3 has 15 amino acids. V was clipped by 0 bases and J by 6 bases, with 14 bases between them. The germline gives CDR1 LGHNA, CDR2 YNFKEQ. CDR3 DNA: TGTGCCAGCAGCCAAGATCTCTCAGGGAAATCTGAAGCTTTCTTT. Protein: CASSQDLSGKSEAFF.

This clone was seen just once. The chain carries TRBV5-1 and TRBJ1-2, with D unclear. V shed 2 bases and J shed 4 bases, with 12 bases lying between them. The germline CDR1 and CDR2 sequences are SGHRS and YFSETQ. This CDR3 comprises 14 residues. The CDR3 spells CASSFRLGSYGYTF. DNA for the CDR3: TGCGCCAGCAGCTTCAGGCTAGGGAGCTATGGCTACACCTTC.

The chain uses TRBV24-1 and TRBJ2-2, with D possibly being TRBD2 (6 bases). From germline, CDR1 is KGHDR and CDR2 SFDVKD. V dropped 4 bases and J dropped 0 bases, with 8 bases sitting between them. The CDR3 has 15 residues. The CDR3 loop is CATSETGANTGELFF. The CDR3 DNA sequence: TGTGCCACCAGTGAGACGGGAGCGAACACCGGGGAGCTGTTTTTT.

V gene TRBV5-6 combines with J gene TRBJ1-1; D remains ambiguous. V dropped 8 bases and J dropped 2 bases, with 13 bases sitting between them. The CDR3 spans 13 residues. CDR1 is SGHDT and CDR2 is YYEEEE in the germline V gene. The CDR3 sequence is CASRHGGNTEAFF. The CDR3 DNA follows: TGTGCCAGTCGACACGGTGGCAACACTGAAGCTTTCTTT.

The V call is TRBV4-1, the J call TRBJ1-1; TRBD1 might be the D (5 bases). The CDR3 spans 14 residues. CDR1 MGHRA and CDR2 YSYEKL come from the germline V gene. Between the trimmed V and J ends, which lost 4 bases and 3 bases, there was a span of 12 bases. CDR3 sequence: CASSRGGEDTEAFF. CDR3 DNA: TGCGCCAGCAGCCGTGGGGGGGAGGACACTGAAGCTTTCTTT.

The CDR3 nucleotides are TGTGCCAGCAGCTCCAAGGGTAGCGGGGGGGCCGTAGATACGCAGTATTTT. Its protein product is CASSSKGSGGAVDTQYF. J is TRBJ2-3 and V is TRBV7-3; 11 positions agree with TRBD2. The CDR3 length is 17 residues. V lost 4 bases to trimming and J lost 5 bases; unmatched junction nucleotides: 11. Germline CDR1 SGHTA, CDR2 FQGTGA.

About this clone itself: Other nucleotide sequences in the sample specify the same CDR3. The chain has TRBV12-3 or TRBV12-4 and TRBJ1-5, with D unresolved. This CDR3 contains 13 residues. The V and J ends lost 3 bases and 4 bases respectively, with 7 bases between them. CDR3 sequence reads: CASSLLRNQPQHF. The DNA of the CDR3 is TGTGCCAGCAGTTTGCTCCGGAATCAGCCCCAGCATTTT.

This clone has only one observation. The chain couples TRBV5-5 to TRBJ2-7, with D maybe TRBD1 (5 bases). Looked up from germline, CDR1 is SGHKS and CDR2 is YYEKEE (reference sequence). The CDR3 has 13 residues. Trimming removed 3 bases from V and 2 bases from J, with 9 bases in between. CDR3 loop: CASSSRTTYEQYF. As DNA, the CDR3 is TGTGCCAGCAGCTCACGGACAACCTACGAGCAGTACTTC.

The chain uses TRBV7-9 and TRBJ1-1; D ambiguous. V was cut by 0 bases and J by 0 bases, with 8 bases left in between. From germline, CDR1 is SEHNR and CDR2 FQNEAQ (reference sequence). The CDR3 is 15 residues long. The chain's CDR3 is CASSLAGSLNTEAFF. The DNA for the CDR3 is TGTGCCAGCAGCTTAGCCGGGAGTTTGAACACTGAAGCTTTCTTT.

The V gene is TRBV7-9, the J gene TRBJ2-3; TRBD2 agrees at 7 bases. V dropped 5 bases and J dropped 3; count of bases not matched to a gene: 11. The germline gives CDR1 SEHNR, CDR2 FQNEAQ (reference sequence). CDR3 length equals 16 residues. In nucleotides, the CDR3 is TGTGCCAGCAGCCCCCAGAGCGGGGAGGTGACAGATACGCAGTATTTT. Encoded protein: CASSPQSGEVTDTQYF.

This chain uses TRBV28 with TRBJ2-7, with D possibly matching TRBD2 (6 bases). Deletions cut 2 bases from V and 0 bases from J, with 11 bases between. CDR1 and CDR2 (germline): MDHEN, SYDVKM. CDR3 length: 15 residues. The CDR3 DNA reads TGTGCCAGCAGTTTAACGGGACTGACCTCCTACGAGCAGTACTTC. Its protein product is CASSLTGLTSYEQYF. The full variable domain, rest sourced from reference TRBV28 and TRBJ2-7, is DVKVTQSSRYLVKRTGEKVFLECVQDMDHENMFWYRQDPGLGLRLIYFSYDVKMKEKGDIPEGYSVSREKKERFSLILESASTNQTSMYLCASSLTGLTSYEQYFGPGTRLTVT.

This clone was observed a single time. The chain joins TRBV6-5 to TRBJ2-2; D is unclear. The CDR3 has 14 residues. Germline values: CDR1 MNHEY, CDR2 SVGAGI. The V end was cut by 2 bases, the J end by 4 bases, with 8 bases between. CDR3: CASSYGGPTGELFF. In nucleotides, the CDR3 is TGTGCCAGCAGTTACGGTGGCCCCACCGGGGAGCTGTTTTTT.

This clone has a single count. The rearrangement links TRBV7-9 to TRBJ1-2, with 8 bases that match TRBD1. V lost 5 bases to trimming and J lost 3 bases; unmatched junction nucleotides: 20. The CDR3 length is 19 residues. Germline assignment: CDR1 SEHNR and CDR2 FQNEAQ (reference sequence). Written as DNA, the CDR3 is TGTGCCAGCAGCGATACCTTTTACTCGGGACAGGTGCGTGACTATGGCTACACCTTC. Amino acids: CASSDTFYSGQVRDYGYTF.

The chain recombines TRBV29-1 with TRBJ2-5; the D gene is possibly TRBD1 (5 bases). Trimming left V 6 bases short and J 9 bases short, with 23 bases between. The CDR3 contains 14 residues. Germline V gene sequence: CDR1 SQVTM, CDR2 ANQGSEA. CDR3 residues: CSVVMTQAPDPQYF. CDR3 nucleotides: TGCAGCGTCGTCATGACACAGGCCCCAGACCCCCAGTACTTC.

The DNA of the CDR3 is TGTGCCAGCAGTGAAATGGCTGGGGGCTGGGGCACCGGGGAGCTGTTTTTT. This encodes CASSEMAGGWGTGELFF. This chain joins TRBV6-1 and TRBJ2-2, with a weak D call TRBD1 (6 bases). The V gene's germline CDR1 is MNHNS and CDR2 SASEGT. The CDR3 is 17 residues long. V lost 2 bases, J lost 4 bases, and 17 bases lay in between.

The chain couples TRBV5-6 to TRBJ2-5, with 10 bases aligning to TRBD1. Germline V gene lookup returns CDR1 SGHDT and CDR2 YYEEEE. V lost 2 bases, J lost 4 bases, and 11 bases stayed unmatched. CDR3 length: 17 amino acids. The DNA of the CDR3 is TGTGCCAGCAGCTTACCTGGTGGGACAGGGGATCGAGAGACCCAGTACTTC. It translates to CASSLPGGTGDRETQYF.